This is a list of T cell receptor beta chains from one sample in a study of shared clonotypes between healthy human individuals. Repertoires were generated with immunoSEQ multiplex PCR, while TCRdb's copy carries only in-frame clones and drops some. Here the sample spans hundreds of thousands of clones, roughly 95% being singletons. Sample: naive CD8+ T cells sorted from blood. These TCRs come from a woman in her twenties or thirties in good health. Each CDR3 is given with its conserved first and last residue. Each record gives: J gene, clone size, D gene, V gene, CDR3 protein, CDR3 DNA. D genes are given only for firm matches. The listing skips clone size in some rows; elsewhere it reads once, few, many or a size class.

j_gene: TRBJ1-1; abundance: .; d_gene: TRBD1; v_gene: TRBV19; CDR3aa: CASSTIQGWTEAFF; CDR3nt: TGTGCCAGTAGCACCATACAGGGGTGGACTGAAGCTTTCTTT
j_gene: TRBJ1-1; abundance: .; d_gene: .; v_gene: TRBV27; CDR3aa: CASSLRNPRVNTEAFF; CDR3nt: TGTGCCAGCAGTTTAAGGAATCCCAGAGTTAACACTGAAGCTTTCTTT
j_gene: TRBJ1-2; abundance: .; d_gene: .; v_gene: TRBV7-9; CDR3aa: CASSVSGGGYGYTF; CDR3nt: TGTGCCAGCTCCGTGTCGGGGGGCGGTTATGGCTACACCTTC
j_gene: TRBJ2-4; abundance: .; d_gene: .; v_gene: TRBV28; CDR3aa: CASSRGSGKNIQYF; CDR3nt: TGTGCCAGCAGCCGGGGGTCGGGGAAAAACATTCAGTACTTC
j_gene: TRBJ1-4; abundance: .; d_gene: .; v_gene: TRBV15; CDR3aa: CATADGTVIGGAFEKLFF; CDR3nt: TGTGCCACCGCCGATGGGACCGTAATAGGGGGAGCTTTTGAAAAACTGTTTTTT
j_gene: TRBJ2-7; abundance: .; d_gene: .; v_gene: TRBV7-9; CDR3aa: CASSLLTVYEQYF; CDR3nt: TGTGCCAGCAGCTTATTAACTGTCTACGAGCAGTACTTC
j_gene: TRBJ2-7; abundance: .; d_gene: .; v_gene: TRBV6-5; CDR3aa: CASSSDREDSYEQYF; CDR3nt: TGTGCCAGCAGCTCCGACAGGGAGGACTCCTACGAGCAGTACTTC
j_gene: TRBJ1-1; abundance: .; d_gene: TRBD1; v_gene: TRBV5-1; CDR3aa: CASSLRLKGTGGSEAFF; CDR3nt: TGCGCCAGCAGCTTGCGACTCAAAGGGACAGGGGGCTCTGAAGCTTTCTTT
j_gene: TRBJ2-2; abundance: .; d_gene: .; v_gene: TRBV7-9; CDR3aa: CASSLGRTGELFF; CDR3nt: TGTGCCAGCAGCTTAGGACGGACCGGGGAGCTGTTTTTT
j_gene: TRBJ1-2; abundance: few; d_gene: .; v_gene: TRBV27; CDR3aa: CASSHGTNYGYTF; CDR3nt: TGTGCCAGCAGTCACGGGACCAACTATGGCTACACCTTC
j_gene: TRBJ2-2; abundance: .; d_gene: TRBD1; v_gene: TRBV19; CDR3aa: CASSMRGHTGELFF; CDR3nt: TGTGCCAGTAGTATGAGGGGGCACACCGGGGAGCTGTTTTTT
j_gene: TRBJ2-2; abundance: .; d_gene: .; v_gene: TRBV2; CDR3aa: CATINTGELFF; CDR3nt: TGTGCCACAATTAACACCGGGGAGCTGTTTTTT
j_gene: TRBJ2-7; abundance: .; d_gene: TRBD1; v_gene: TRBV5-1; CDR3aa: CASSFQGATLYEQYF; CDR3nt: TGCGCCAGCAGCTTCCAGGGGGCCACCCTTTACGAGCAGTACTTC
j_gene: TRBJ2-7; abundance: few; d_gene: .; v_gene: TRBV2; CDR3aa: CASSDRGYEQYF; CDR3nt: TGTGCCAGCAGTGACAGGGGCTACGAGCAGTACTTC
j_gene: TRBJ1-1; abundance: .; d_gene: TRBD1; v_gene: TRBV30; CDR3aa: CAWSLSRGLVEAFF; CDR3nt: TGTGCCTGGAGTCTATCTAGGGGGCTTGTTGAAGCTTTCTTT
j_gene: TRBJ2-2; abundance: .; d_gene: TRBD2; v_gene: TRBV7-8; CDR3aa: CASSPKAAGVNTGELFF; CDR3nt: TGTGCCAGCAGCCCCAAAGCAGCGGGAGTGAATACCGGGGAGCTGTTTTTT
j_gene: TRBJ2-5; abundance: .; d_gene: .; v_gene: TRBV6-1; CDR3aa: CASRGSQGGETQYF; CDR3nt: TGTGCCAGCAGGGGGAGCCAGGGCGGAGAGACCCAGTACTTC
j_gene: TRBJ1-1; abundance: .; d_gene: .; v_gene: TRBV19; CDR3aa: CASSTVTEAFF; CDR3nt: TGTGCCAGTAGTACGGTCACTGAAGCTTTCTTT
j_gene: TRBJ1-1; abundance: .; d_gene: .; v_gene: TRBV9; CDR3aa: CASDAGTVNTEAFF; CDR3nt: TGTGCCAGCGACGCCGGGACTGTGAACACTGAAGCTTTCTTT
j_gene: TRBJ2-5; abundance: .; d_gene: TRBD2; v_gene: TRBV7-7; CDR3aa: CASSTLSGSVETQYF; CDR3nt: TGTGCCAGCAGCACATTGAGCGGGAGCGTCGAGACCCAGTACTTC
j_gene: TRBJ2-7; abundance: .; d_gene: TRBD2; v_gene: TRBV10-1; CDR3aa: CASESGAGEQYF; CDR3nt: TGCGCCAGCGAAAGCGGGGCGGGGGAGCAGTACTTC
j_gene: TRBJ2-7; abundance: .; d_gene: .; v_gene: TRBV5-1; CDR3aa: CASSLDLGWYEQYF; CDR3nt: TGCGCCAGCAGCTTGGACCTAGGCTGGTACGAGCAGTACTTC
j_gene: TRBJ1-2; abundance: .; d_gene: .; v_gene: TRBV6-5; CDR3aa: CASSAGAYGYTF; CDR3nt: TGTGCCAGCAGCGCAGGGGCTTATGGCTACACCTTC
j_gene: TRBJ1-2; abundance: .; d_gene: .; v_gene: TRBV19; CDR3aa: CASSIIVEESYGYTF; CDR3nt: TGTGCCAGTAGTATTATCGTCGAGGAGAGCTATGGCTACACCTTC
j_gene: TRBJ2-3; abundance: .; d_gene: TRBD1; v_gene: TRBV23-1; CDR3aa: CASSQHAGGRNTDTQYF; CDR3nt: TGCGCCAGCAGTCAGCACGCAGGGGGTAGAAACACAGATACGCAGTATTTT
j_gene: TRBJ1-4; abundance: .; d_gene: .; v_gene: TRBV4-1; CDR3aa: CASSQAVLSGEKLFF; CDR3nt: TGCGCCAGCAGCCAAGCCGTGTTATCGGGGGAAAAACTGTTTTTT
j_gene: TRBJ1-2; abundance: few; d_gene: TRBD1; v_gene: TRBV6-1; CDR3aa: CASSDRGNYGYTF; CDR3nt: TGTGCCAGCAGTGACAGGGGGAACTATGGCTACACCTTC
j_gene: TRBJ2-1; abundance: .; d_gene: .; v_gene: TRBV7-8; CDR3aa: CASSAWPAASDPKIYNEQFF; CDR3nt: TGTGCCAGCAGCGCCTGGCCGGCAGCGTCTGACCCCAAAATCTACAATGAGCAGTTCTTC
j_gene: TRBJ2-1; abundance: .; d_gene: TRBD2; v_gene: TRBV15; CDR3aa: CATSREGGSSYNEQFF; CDR3nt: TGTGCCACCAGCAGAGAAGGCGGGAGCTCCTACAATGAGCAGTTCTTC